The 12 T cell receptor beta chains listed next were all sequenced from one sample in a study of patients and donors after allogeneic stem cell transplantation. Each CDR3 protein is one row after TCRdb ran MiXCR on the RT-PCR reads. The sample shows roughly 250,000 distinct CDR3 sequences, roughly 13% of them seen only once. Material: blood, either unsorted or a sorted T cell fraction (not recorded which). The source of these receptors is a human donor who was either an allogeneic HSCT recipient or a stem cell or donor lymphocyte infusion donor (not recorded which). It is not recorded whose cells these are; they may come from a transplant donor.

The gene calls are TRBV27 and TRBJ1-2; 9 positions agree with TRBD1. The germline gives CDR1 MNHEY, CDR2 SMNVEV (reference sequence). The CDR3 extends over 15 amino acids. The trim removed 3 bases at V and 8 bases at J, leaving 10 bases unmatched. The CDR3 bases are TGTGCCAGCAGTTTGGGGACAGGGCGACGGGAAGGCTACACCTTC. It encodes CASSLGTGRREGYTF.

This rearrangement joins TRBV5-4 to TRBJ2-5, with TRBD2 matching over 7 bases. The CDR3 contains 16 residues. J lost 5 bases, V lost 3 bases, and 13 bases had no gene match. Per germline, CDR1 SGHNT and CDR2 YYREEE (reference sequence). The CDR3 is CASSYLWGRAGETQYF. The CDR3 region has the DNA TGTGCCAGCAGCTACCTTTGGGGGAGGGCCGGTGAGACCCAGTACTTC.

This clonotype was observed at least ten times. The CDR3: CASSRGREGKQYF. The CDR3 DNA follows: TGTGCCAGCAGCCGCGGGAGGGAGGGTAAGCAGTACTTC. This sequence joins TRBV14 and TRBJ2-7; 9 bases are shared with TRBD2. This CDR3 is 13 amino acids long. V gave up 4 bases and J gave up 8 bases; unmatched junction bases: 6. CDR1 and CDR2 from the germline V gene are SGHDN and FVKESK.

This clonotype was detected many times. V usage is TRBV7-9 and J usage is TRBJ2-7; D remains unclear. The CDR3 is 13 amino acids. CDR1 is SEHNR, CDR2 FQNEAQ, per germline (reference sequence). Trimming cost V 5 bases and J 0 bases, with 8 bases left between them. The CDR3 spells CASSQSSSYEQYF. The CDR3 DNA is TGTGCCAGCAGCCAATCGAGCTCCTACGAGCAGTACTTC.

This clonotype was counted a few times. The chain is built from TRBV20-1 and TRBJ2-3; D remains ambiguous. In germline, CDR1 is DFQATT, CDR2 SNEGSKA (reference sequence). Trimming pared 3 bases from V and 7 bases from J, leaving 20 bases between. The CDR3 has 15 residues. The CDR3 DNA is TGCAGTGCTAGCTCCCTTGACTCCCCGGCTTATACGCAGTATTTT. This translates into CSASSLDSPAYTQYF.

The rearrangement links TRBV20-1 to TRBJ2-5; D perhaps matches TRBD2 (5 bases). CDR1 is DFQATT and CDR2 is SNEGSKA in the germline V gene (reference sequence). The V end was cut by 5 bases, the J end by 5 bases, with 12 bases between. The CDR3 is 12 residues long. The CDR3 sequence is CSAGRRRETQYF. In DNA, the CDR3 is TGCAGTGCTGGCCGGCGGAGGGAGACCCAGTACTTC.

In nucleotides, the CDR3 is TGTGCCAGCAGTCCACCGCGACAGGAAATCTCCTACGAGCAGTACTTC. It encodes CASSPPRQEISYEQYF. This sequence joins TRBV28 and TRBJ2-7, with D maybe TRBD1 (6 bases). CDR1 and CDR2 from the germline V gene are MDHEN and SYDVKM. V gave up 5 bases and J gave up 0 bases, with 17 bases separating them. This CDR3 has 16 residues.

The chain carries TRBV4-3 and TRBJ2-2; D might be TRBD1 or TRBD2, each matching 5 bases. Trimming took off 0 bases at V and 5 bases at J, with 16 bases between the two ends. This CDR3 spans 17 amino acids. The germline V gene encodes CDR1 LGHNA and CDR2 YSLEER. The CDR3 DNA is TGCGCCAGCAGCCAAGAGAGTACAACATGGGGGACCGGGGAGCTGTTTTTT. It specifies CASSQESTTWGTGELFF.

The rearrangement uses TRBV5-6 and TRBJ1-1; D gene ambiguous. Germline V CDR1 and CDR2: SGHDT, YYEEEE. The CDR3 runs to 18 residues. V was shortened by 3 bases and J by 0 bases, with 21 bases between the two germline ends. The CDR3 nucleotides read TGTGCCAGCAGCTCTGTAAAGCACCGACGAATCATGAACACTGAAGCTTTCTTT. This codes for CASSSVKHRRIMNTEAFF.

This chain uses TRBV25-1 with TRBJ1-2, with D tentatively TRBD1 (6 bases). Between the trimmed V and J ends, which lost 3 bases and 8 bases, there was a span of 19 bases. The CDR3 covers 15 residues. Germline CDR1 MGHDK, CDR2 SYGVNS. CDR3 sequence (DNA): TGTGCCAGCAGTGAGACCGCTTTAACAGGGTTCGGCTACACCTTC. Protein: CASSETALTGFGYTF.

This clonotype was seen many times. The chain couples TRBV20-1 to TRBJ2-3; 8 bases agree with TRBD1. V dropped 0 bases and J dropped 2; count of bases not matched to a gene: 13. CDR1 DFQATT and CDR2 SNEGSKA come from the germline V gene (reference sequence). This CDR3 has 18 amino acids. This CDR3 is CSARDPRTGWGFTDTQYF. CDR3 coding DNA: TGCAGTGCTAGAGATCCGCGGACAGGGTGGGGATTCACAGATACGCAGTATTTT.

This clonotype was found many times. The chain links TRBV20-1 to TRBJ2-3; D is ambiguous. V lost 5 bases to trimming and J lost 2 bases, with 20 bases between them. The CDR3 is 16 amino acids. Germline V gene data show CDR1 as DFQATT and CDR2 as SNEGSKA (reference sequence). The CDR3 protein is CSAGRAPFTSTDTQYF. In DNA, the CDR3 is TGCAGTGCTGGTAGAGCCCCATTCACCTCCACAGATACGCAGTATTTT.